In this sample, the clone carrying this T cell receptor (beta chain) turned up a few times. Its antigen is as yet unknown. TCRdb recomputed calls from the RT-PCR reads with MiXCR, one row per CDR3 protein. The repertoire has 710,000 or so distinct CDR3 sequences, about 15% of them found once; the top ten carry 11%. The CDR3 runs to 13 residues. V gave up 2 bases and J gave up 8 bases, with 12 bases separating them. This entry comes from a study of response to subunit inactivated influenza vaccine. General study results and limits: It was the authors' suggestion that each seasonal influenza vaccination recruits few new T cells.

The chain carries TRBV12-3 or TRBV12-4 and TRBJ1-2; no firm D call. This sequence was found in a man between 45 and 60 years old who received an inactivated influenza vaccine. The sequences come from PBMCs from blood, collected roughly 12 days after vaccination. The CDR3 region is CASSLIRRLGYTF. CDR3 nucleotide sequence: TGTGCCAGCAGTTTAATCAGGAGATTGGGCTACACCTTC.